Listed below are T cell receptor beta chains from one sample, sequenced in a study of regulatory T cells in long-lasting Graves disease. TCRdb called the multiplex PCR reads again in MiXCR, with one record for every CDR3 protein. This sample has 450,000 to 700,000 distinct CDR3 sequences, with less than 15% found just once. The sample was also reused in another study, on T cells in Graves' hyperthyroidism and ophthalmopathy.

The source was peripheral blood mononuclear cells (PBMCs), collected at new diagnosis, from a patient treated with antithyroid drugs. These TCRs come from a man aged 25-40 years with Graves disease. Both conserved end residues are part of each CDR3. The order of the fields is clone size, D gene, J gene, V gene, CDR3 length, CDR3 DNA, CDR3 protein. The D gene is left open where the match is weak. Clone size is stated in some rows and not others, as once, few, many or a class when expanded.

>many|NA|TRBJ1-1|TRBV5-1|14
TGCGCCAGCATTGACGGGCCCGTAGGCACTGAAGCTTTCTTT
CASIDGPVGTEAFF
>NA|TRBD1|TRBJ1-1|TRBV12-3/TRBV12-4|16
TGTGCCAGCAGTCTCGGGACAGGGACGTTCATAACTGAAGCTTTCTTT
CASSLGTGTFITEAFF
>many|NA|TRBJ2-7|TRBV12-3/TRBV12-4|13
TGTGCCAGCAGTCTAACCCCCATCTACGAGCAGTACTTC
CASSLTPIYEQYF
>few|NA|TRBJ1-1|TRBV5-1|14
TGCGCCAGCAGCTTGACAGGAGGGAGGACTGAAGCTTTCTTT
CASSLTGGRTEAFF
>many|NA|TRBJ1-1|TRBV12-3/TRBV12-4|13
TGTGCCAGCAGTCCCAGACAGAACACTGAAGCTTTCTTT
CASSPRQNTEAFF
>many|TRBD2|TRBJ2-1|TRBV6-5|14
TGTGCCAGCAGTTACAGCGGGAAGGTGGATGAGCAGTTCTTC
CASSYSGKVDEQFF
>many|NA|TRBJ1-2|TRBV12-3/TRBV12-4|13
TGTGCCAGCAGTCCGAACCCGGACTATGGCTACACCTTC
CASSPNPDYGYTF
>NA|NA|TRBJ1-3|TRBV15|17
TGTGCCACCAGCAGAGGAGGGACACGCCGGGAAGGAAACACCATATATTTT
CATSRGGTRREGNTIYF
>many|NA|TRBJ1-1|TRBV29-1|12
TGCAGCGTGACAAGCTACGACACTGAAGCTTTCTTT
CSVTSYDTEAFF
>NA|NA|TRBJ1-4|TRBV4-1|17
TGCGCCAGCAGCCGATTCCCGTTTGGAGTAACTAATGAAAAACTGTTTTTT
CASSRFPFGVTNEKLFF
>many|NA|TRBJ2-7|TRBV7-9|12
TGTGCCAGCAGCTTAGGGTTGGCCGAGCAGTACTTC
CASSLGLAEQYF
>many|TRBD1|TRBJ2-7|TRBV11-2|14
TGTGCCAGCAGCATGGGACAGGGTCCCTACGAGCAGTACTTC
CASSMGQGPYEQYF
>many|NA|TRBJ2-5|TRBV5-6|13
TGTGCCAGCAGCTTGTGGAGGGGCGGGACCCAGTACTTC
CASSLWRGGTQYF
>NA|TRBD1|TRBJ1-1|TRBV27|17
TGTGCCAGCAGTCCGTACCGGGACAGGGGGCGGAACACTGAAGCTTTCTTT
CASSPYRDRGRNTEAFF
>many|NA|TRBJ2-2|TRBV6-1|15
TGTGCCAGCAGGTCCGGGACCGGTAGAACCGGGGAGCTGTTTTTT
CASRSGTGRTGELFF
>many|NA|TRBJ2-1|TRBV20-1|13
TGCAGTGCTCCAGGGGAACTCCTCAATGAGCAGTTCTTC
CSAPGELLNEQFF
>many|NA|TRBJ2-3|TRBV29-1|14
TGCAGCGTTGAACGCGGGGATGGTACAGATACGCAGTATTTT
CSVERGDGTDTQYF
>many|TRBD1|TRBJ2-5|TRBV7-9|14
TGTGCCAGCAGCGGGGACAGGACGGGAAAGACCCAGTACTTC
CASSGDRTGKTQYF
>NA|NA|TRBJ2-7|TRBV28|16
TGTGCCAGCAGTTTAATGGCAGGGAAAGCTTCCTACGAGCAGTACTTC
CASSLMAGKASYEQYF
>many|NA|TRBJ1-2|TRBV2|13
TGTGCCAGCACGAATCGGGGAGAGTATGGCTACACCTTC
CASTNRGEYGYTF
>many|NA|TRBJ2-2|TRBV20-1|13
TGCAGTGCCCCTTGGGTGGAGTCCGGGGAGCTGTTTTTT
CSAPWVESGELFF
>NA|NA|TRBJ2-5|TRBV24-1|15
TGTGCCACCAGTGACCCCGGAGGGTGGGGCGAGACCCAGTACTTC
CATSDPGGWGETQYF
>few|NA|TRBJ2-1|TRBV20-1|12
TGCAGTGCTAGGAGAACGCCTTCTGAGCAGTTCTTC
CSARRTPSEQFF
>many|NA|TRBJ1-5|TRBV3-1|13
TGTGCCAGCAGCCTCCGGGAGGGGGGTCCCCAGCATTTT
CASSLREGGPQHF
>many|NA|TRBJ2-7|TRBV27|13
TGTGCCAGCAGTGAAGAGGGCGACTACGAGCAGTACTTC
CASSEEGDYEQYF
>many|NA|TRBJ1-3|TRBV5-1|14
TGCGCCAGCAGCACCGCGGGTGTTCGAAACACCATATATTTT
CASSTAGVRNTIYF
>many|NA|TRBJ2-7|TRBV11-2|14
TGTGCCAGCAGCTTACCGGGAACCTATTACGAGCAGTACTTC
CASSLPGTYYEQYF
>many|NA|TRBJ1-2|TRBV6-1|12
TGTGCCAGCACAGGTGATAACTATGGCTACACCTTC
CASTGDNYGYTF
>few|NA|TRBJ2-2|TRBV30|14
TGTGCCTGGACCTACCTAGGGAACACCGGGGAGCTGTTTTTT
CAWTYLGNTGELFF
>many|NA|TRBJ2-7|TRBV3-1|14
TGTGCCAGCAGCCAAGAAACAGGGACCTACGAGCAGTACTTC
CASSQETGTYEQYF
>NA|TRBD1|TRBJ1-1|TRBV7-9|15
TGTGCCAGCAGCAGTCCCGGGACAGGGTTTGCTGAAGCTTTCTTT
CASSSPGTGFAEAFF
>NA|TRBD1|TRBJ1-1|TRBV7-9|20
TGTGCCAGCAGCTCGCTGTACCGGGACAGGGGGCCCAGCCCTCAAGGTGAAGCTTTCTTT
CASSSLYRDRGPSPQGEAFF
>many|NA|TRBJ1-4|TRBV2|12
TGTGCCAGCAGTGAAGCCTCGGAAAAACTGTTTTTT
CASSEASEKLFF
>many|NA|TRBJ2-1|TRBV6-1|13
TGTGCCAGCAGTCCCGTCCCTACTAATGAGCAGTTCTTC
CASSPVPTNEQFF
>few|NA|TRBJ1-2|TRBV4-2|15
TGTGCCAGCAGCCCAAACGGGGGACCTAACTATGGCTACACCTTC
CASSPNGGPNYGYTF
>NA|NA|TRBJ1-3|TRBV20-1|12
TGCAGTGCTAGAGAGTCTGGAAACACCATATATTTT
CSARESGNTIYF
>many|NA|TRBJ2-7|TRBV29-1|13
TGCAGCGTTGCCCCGACGTTCCGAGACGAGCAGTACTTC
CSVAPTFRDEQYF
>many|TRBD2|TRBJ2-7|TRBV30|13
TGTGCCTGGCGGACTAGCGGGAGGGTCGAGCAGTACTTC
CAWRTSGRVEQYF
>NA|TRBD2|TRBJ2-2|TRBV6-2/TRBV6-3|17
TGTGCCAGCAGTTACTCGGGACTAGCGGGAGTGGGCGGGGAGCTGTTTTTT
CASSYSGLAGVGGELFF
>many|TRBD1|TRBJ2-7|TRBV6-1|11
TGTGCCGGGGACAGGGGAAGGGAGCAGTACTTC
CAGDRGREQYF